One and the same sample provided the 17 T cell receptor beta chains below, sequenced in a study of blood T cell repertoires in COVID-19. Assay used: immunoSEQ multiplex PCR; TCRdb lists only in-frame clones, some missing. The sample comprises roughly 59,000 clones, 70% to 85% of which are singletons, and roughly 13% rests with the top ten. The specimen sequenced was peripheral blood. Source of these receptors: a man older than 75 with acute or convalescent COVID-19.

CDR3 amino acids: CASSYSLTGGTEAFF. The CDR3 bases are TGTGCCAGCAGTTACTCGTTGACAGGGGGCACTGAAGCTTTCTTT. The chain couples TRBV6-5 to TRBJ1-1; 9 nucleotides agree with TRBD1. Germline V gene data show CDR1 as MNHEY and CDR2 as SVGAGI. The CDR3 sequence is 15 residues long. V lost 0 bases to trimming and J lost 4 bases; unmatched junction nucleotides: 3.

Only one count was recorded for this clone. The chain joins TRBV12-5 to TRBJ2-1, with TRBD2 matching over 11 bases. The length of the CDR3 is 15 residues. V shed 6 bases and J 7 bases; nucleotides not matched to a gene: 8. Germline assignment: CDR1 LGHNT and CDR2 FRNRAP. The CDR3, as DNA: TGTGCTAGTGGACCTAGCGGGGGGTCCGTAAATGAGCAGTTCTTC. Translation: CASGPSGGSVNEQFF.

A few counts support this clone. V usage is TRBV27 and J usage is TRBJ2-7, with D possibly being TRBD1 (6 bases). CDR3 length: 17 amino acids. The V and J ends lost 5 bases and 2 bases respectively, with 22 bases between them. The germline gives CDR1 MNHEY, CDR2 SMNVEV (reference sequence). CDR3: CASSPRSPHRGTYEQYF. CDR3 bases: TGTGCCAGCAGTCCCCGTTCCCCTCATAGGGGGACCTACGAGCAGTACTTC.

The chain has TRBV5-1 and TRBJ1-5; no firm D call. The CDR3 is 13 residues long. The germline V gene encodes CDR1 SGHRS and CDR2 YFSETQ. V was cut by 4 bases and J by 0 bases, with 5 bases left in between. CDR3 sequence (DNA): TGCGCCAGCAGCCAGTATAGCAATCAGCCCCAGCATTTT. This translates into CASSQYSNQPQHF.

The chain couples TRBV14 to TRBJ1-3; a weak D match, TRBD1 (5 bases). CDR1 is SGHDN and CDR2 is FVKESK in the germline V gene. The CDR3 runs to 16 residues. V lost 4 bases and J 2 bases, leaving 15 bases between the germline ends. The CDR3 is CASSRGGESTGNTIYF. DNA for the CDR3: TGTGCCAGCAGCCGCGGAGGGGAGTCGACTGGAAACACCATATATTTT.

This chain joins TRBV9 and TRBJ1-5; D is ambiguous. This CDR3 has 16 amino acids. The V gene's germline CDR1 is SGDLS and CDR2 YYNGEE. V lost 0 bases, J lost 2 bases, and 12 bases lay in between. CDR3 nucleotides: TGTGCCAGCAGCGTAGCCTCCTGTAGAGGCAATCAGCCCCAGCATTTT. Its translation: CASSVASCRGNQPQHF.

The chain has TRBV29-1 and TRBJ2-5, with D perhaps matching TRBD1 (5 bases). Germline V gene data show CDR1 as SQVTM and CDR2 as ANQGSEA. Deletions cut 7 bases from V and 3 bases from J, with 18 bases between. This CDR3 is built from 14 residues. In DNA form, the CDR3 reads TGCAGCGGAGGACACTCTTTCGGTGAAGAGACCCAGTACTTC. Translation gives CSGGHSFGEETQYF.

The rearrangement uses TRBV5-4 and TRBJ2-1; D not certain. Trimming stripped 3 bases from V and 6 bases from J, with 7 bases between. In germline, CDR1 is SGHNT, CDR2 YYREEE (reference sequence). The CDR3 sequence is 12 residues long. The CDR3 coding sequence is TGTGCCAGCAGCTCTCGTTCCAATGAGCAGTTCTTC. Protein sequence: CASSSRSNEQFF.

This clone has only a few counts. V is TRBV11-3 and J is TRBJ1-2; 10 positions match TRBD1. The length of the CDR3 is 16 residues. V was pared by 5 bases and J by 3 bases, with 9 bases of the junction left unmatched. CDR1 is SGHNT, CDR2 YENEEA, per germline. Here the CDR3 DNA reads TGTGCCAGCAGCCCCGGGACAGGGGTTCGGGACTATGGCTACACCTTC. Translated, it gives CASSPGTGVRDYGYTF.

This rearrangement joins TRBV27 to TRBJ1-1, with 7 bases matching TRBD1. This CDR3 region has 16 residues. Trimming at V came to 4 bases and at J to 1 base, leaving 9 bases not matched to a gene. Germline CDR1 reads MNHEY; CDR2 reads SMNVEV (reference sequence). CDR3 in DNA: TGTGCCAGCAGTTACTCCGGGACAGCCGGGAACACTGAAGCTTTCTTT. Its translation is CASSYSGTAGNTEAFF.

This clone has just a few counts. The gene calls are TRBV11-2 and TRBJ1-6; D is ambiguous. The CDR3 extends over 19 amino acids. The V and J ends lost 1 base and 6 bases respectively, with 22 bases between them. CDR1 and CDR2 from the germline V gene are SGHAT and FQNNGV. The CDR3 spells CASSLVSGSIRQSNSPLHF. Written as DNA, the CDR3 is TGTGCCAGCAGCTTAGTCAGCGGTAGTATCCGCCAGAGTAATTCACCCCTCCACTTT.

The gene calls are TRBV29-1 and TRBJ2-7; unclear D gene. The CDR3 runs 11 residues. Germline CDR1 is SQVTM and CDR2 is ANQGSEA. V lost 4 bases and J 4 bases, leaving 8 bases between the germline ends. DNA of the CDR3: TGCAGCGTTGTTTCTGCGTACGAGCAGTACTTC. Translating it yields CSVVSAYEQYF.

The chain recombines TRBV5-1 with TRBJ2-7, with a tentative D call TRBD1 (5 bases). The CDR3 contains 14 residues. The germline V gene has CDR1 SGHRS and CDR2 YFSETQ. V was clipped by 2 bases and J by 7 bases, with 16 bases between them. In DNA form, the CDR3 reads TGCGCCAGCAGCTTTTCAGGGTTCCCGGGTGAGCAGTACTTC. Translated, it gives CASSFSGFPGEQYF.

This chain joins TRBV18 and TRBJ1-2; the D gene is possibly TRBD1 (5 bases). The germline gives CDR1 KGHSH, CDR2 LQKENI. This CDR3 is 13 amino acids long. V dropped 6 bases and J dropped 3 bases, with 11 bases sitting between them. This CDR3 reads CASSETVYYGYTF. The CDR3, as DNA: TGTGCCAGCTCCGAGACAGTCTACTATGGCTACACCTTC.

The CDR3 sequence: CASSLTHSSYNEQFF. In nucleotides, the CDR3 is TGTGCCAGCAGCTTAACCCACAGCTCCTACAATGAGCAGTTCTTC. The J gene is TRBJ2-1, the V gene TRBV7-2; no firm D call. V lost 2 bases and J 0 bases, leaving 8 bases between the germline ends. CDR3 size: 15 residues. Germline V gene sequence: CDR1 SGHTA, CDR2 FQGNSA.

The V and J genes are TRBV6-5 and TRBJ1-5, with D tentatively TRBD1 (6 bases). With 7 bases removed from V and 0 bases from J, the gap between germline ends came to 13 bases. The germline V gene has CDR1 MNHEY and CDR2 SVGAGI. The CDR3 is 15 residues long. The CDR3 sequence: CASKGETNSNQPQHF. DNA for the CDR3: TGTGCCAGCAAGGGGGAAACAAATAGCAATCAGCCCCAGCATTTT.

The J gene is TRBJ2-7, the V gene TRBV21-1; TRBD2, the D gene given by the table, was not confirmed from the DNA. TRBV21-1 is flagged as a pseudogene. The CDR3 runs to 15 residues. CDR3 in DNA: TGTGCCAGCAGGTGGATGGGGGGTTTCTCCTACGAGCAGTACTTC. This sequence encodes CASRWMGGFSYEQYF.